The clone carrying this TCR beta chain appeared a few times. Its antigen remains unknown. TCRdb reprocessed the 5' RACE reads via MiXCR and lists one record per CDR3 protein. The sample includes 150,000 or so distinct CDR3 sequences, about 32% seen only once; the top ten take around 6%. This entry comes from a study of CD8 T cells in ankylosing spondylitis. General observations from the study: In ankylosing spondylitis patients, matched synovial fluid reportedly showed significant enrichment of disease-linked clones. Typical of ankylosing spondylitis blood, it appeared, was a TCR beta motif of 7 or 8 highly homologous variants.

V was trimmed by 9 bases and J by 3 bases, leaving 17 bases between them. Germline values: CDR1 MNHNS, CDR2 SASEGT. CDR3 length: 14 residues. The receptor comes from a male donor with ankylosing spondylitis. Source material: synovial fluid, either unsorted or a sorted T cell fraction (not recorded which). This sequence joins TRBV6-1 and TRBJ1-1; D perhaps matches TRBD1 (6 bases). CDR3 residues: CASKGGREYTEAFF. CDR3 sequence (DNA): TGTGCCAGTAAAGGGGGGCGGGAATACACTGAAGCTTTCTTT.